Below, 21 T cell receptor beta chains from the same sample are listed, as sequenced in a study of T cell clonality in common variable immunodeficiency. Data came from immunoSEQ multiplex PCR; TCRdb stores just in-frame clones and leaves some out. The sample is made up of some 52,000 clones, none counted only once. Sample: peripheral blood mononuclear cells. Receptor source: a person aged 18 to 75 in good health.

This clone was seen a few times. Coverage ceases 3 residues before the CDR3 finishes, and the germline J gene fills in the end. This chain uses TRBV7-8 with TRBJ2-5, with 11 positions matching TRBD1. The CDR3 consists of 15 residues. Germline assignment: CDR1 SGHVS and CDR2 FQNEAQ. With V trimmed by 0 bases and J by 4 bases, 1 base remained unmatched. The part of the CDR3 DNA that was read is TGTGCCAGCAGCTTAGCTGGGACAGGGGGAGAGACC. Amino acids: CASSLAGTGGET. The whole CDR3 sequence reads CASSLAGTGGETQYF.

At least ten counts were recorded for this clone. CDR3 DNA (partial): TGTGCCAGCAGTGAAAGGGGACAGCCC. It codes for CASSERGQP. The whole CDR3 sequence reads CASSERGQPQHF. The rearrangement uses TRBV6-1 and TRBJ1-5, with D maybe TRBD1 (5 bases). Coverage ceases 3 residues before the CDR3 finishes, and the germline J gene fills in the end. V was clipped by 2 bases and J by 7 bases, with 6 bases between them. Germline V lookup: CDR1 MNHNS, CDR2 SASEGT. This CDR3 has 12 residues.

This clone was seen a handful of times. The read halts 3 residues ahead of the CDR3 end, with the missing end drawn from the germline J gene. V usage is TRBV7-9 and J usage is TRBJ2-3; D remains ambiguous. CDR3 size: 15 residues. The germline V gene encodes CDR1 SEHNR and CDR2 FQNEAQ (reference sequence). The DNA read from the CDR3 is TGTGCCAGCAGCTTAGGAGGAAATAGCAATCAGCCG. The encoded protein is CASSLGGNSNQP. The whole CDR3 is CASSLGGNSNQPQYF. Based on the CDR3 plus reference TRBV7-9 and TRBJ2-3, the full variable domain is DTGVSQNPRHKITKRGQNVTFRCDPISEHNRLYWYRQTLGQGPEFLTYFQNEAQLEKSRLLSDRFSAERPKGSFSTLEIQRTEQGDSAMYLCASSLGGNSNQPQYFGPGTRLTVL.

The sample holds many counts of this clone. The read terminates 3 residues ahead of where the CDR3 ends, so the germline J gene completes it. This chain uses TRBV6-2 or TRBV6-3 with TRBJ2-7; 7 bases agree with TRBD1. Germline V gene sequence: CDR1 MNHEY, CDR2 SVGEGT. The junction had 2 bases not matched to a gene; V was cut back by 6 bases and J by 6 bases. The CDR3 extends over 11 amino acids. The CDR3: CASRQGSEQYF. The part of the CDR3 DNA that was read is TGTGCCAGCAGACAGGGGAGCGAG.

At least ten counts were recorded for this clone. The read halts 3 residues ahead of the CDR3 end, with the missing end drawn from the germline J gene. This rearrangement joins TRBV6-1 to TRBJ1-4; tentatively, D is TRBD1 (6 bases). CDR3 length equals 15 residues. Trimming removed 2 bases at V and 8 bases at J, with 15 bases between. Germline V gene data show CDR1 as MNHNS and CDR2 as SASEGT. CDR3 bases read: TGTGCCAGCAGTGAAATTGGGCAGGGGTGGGAAAAA. Its protein is CASSEIGQGWEK. The whole CDR3 protein reads CASSEIGQGWEKLFF.

This clone has a count of ten or more. The read comes to an end 3 residues before the CDR3 does, leaving the germline J gene to fill in the end. The chain carries TRBV18 and TRBJ2-6; D gene unclear. CDR3 length: 14 residues. Germline CDR1 KGHSH, CDR2 LQKENI. Trimming took off 6 bases at V and 0 bases at J, with 6 bases between the two ends. Partial CDR3 DNA: TGTGCCAGCTCCTCTAGCTCTGGGGCCAACGTC. Translation: CASSSSSGANV. The CDR3 in its entirety is CASSSSSGANVLTF.

This clone was seen many times. The CDR3 end lies 3 residues beyond the end of the read and is filled in from the germline J gene. This rearrangement joins TRBV9 to TRBJ2-1; TRBD2 agrees at 9 bases. Germline CDR1 is SGDLS and CDR2 is YYNGEE. The CDR3 extends over 17 amino acids. V shed 1 base and J 4 bases; nucleotides not matched to a gene: 9. This CDR3 is CASSVRVLAGPYNEQFF. The CDR3 bases that were read are TGTGCCAGCAGCGTAAGGGTACTAGCGGGCCCTTACAATGAG.

The table lists this clone with a few counts. The CDR3 end lies 3 residues beyond the end of the read and is filled in from the germline J gene. The chain joins TRBV7-9 to TRBJ2-3; D call uncertain. In germline, CDR1 is SEHNR, CDR2 FQNEAQ (reference sequence). This CDR3 contains 13 residues. The sequenced CDR3 bases are TGTGCCAGCAGCTTCGGTAGCAATCAGCCG. This encodes CASSFGSNQP. The whole CDR3 region reads CASSFGSNQPQYF. Drawing the rest from reference TRBV7-9 and TRBJ2-3, the complete variable domain is DTGVSQNPRHKITKRGQNVTFRCDPISEHNRLYWYRQTLGQGPEFLTYFQNEAQLEKSRLLSDRFSAERPKGSFSTLEIQRTEQGDSAMYLCASSFGSNQPQYFGPGTRLTVL.

This clone was picked up many times. The CDR3 end lies 3 residues beyond the end of the read and is filled in from the germline J gene. The J gene is TRBJ2-5, the V gene TRBV29-1; weak D call: TRBD2 (6 bases). The CDR3 contains 14 residues. V was trimmed by 6 bases and J by 3 bases, leaving 17 bases between them. CDR1 and CDR2 from the germline V gene are SQVTM and ANQGSEA. CDR3: CSVAGGRVEETQYF. The DNA read from the CDR3 is TGCAGCGTAGCGGGTGGCAGGGTGGAAGAGACC.

This clone came up many times. The read halts 3 residues ahead of the CDR3 end, with the missing end drawn from the germline J gene. This chain joins TRBV5-1 and TRBJ2-3; D is unresolved. Looked up from germline, CDR1 is SGHRS and CDR2 is YFSETQ. V was pared by 0 bases and J by 2 bases, with 7 bases between. This CDR3 region has 14 residues. Incomplete CDR3 DNA: TGCGCCAGCAGCTTGGACTCCGTCACAGATACG. Its protein product is CASSLDSVTDT. The whole CDR3 sequence reads CASSLDSVTDTQYF.

This clone has a handful of counts. Coverage ceases 3 residues before the CDR3 finishes, and the germline J gene fills in the end. The chain combines TRBV2 with TRBJ2-7, with 11 bases fitting TRBD2. The V gene's germline CDR1 is SNHLY and CDR2 FYNNEI. The ends lost 2 bases at V and 2 bases at J; junction bases unmatched: 8. There are 17 residues in the CDR3. The CDR3 protein is CASSENSGLAAPYEQYF. Incomplete CDR3 DNA: TGTGCCAGCAGTGAAAATTCGGGACTAGCGGCCCCCTACGAG.

This clone was seen ten or more times. The read stops 3 residues short of the end of the CDR3; the missing end is completed from the germline J gene. The genes are TRBV4-1 and TRBJ2-1; TRBD2 matches at 7 bases. Germline CDR1 and CDR2: MGHRA and YSYEKL. CDR3 length: 15 residues. With 4 bases clipped from V and 0 bases from J, the junction kept 3 bases outside the gene matches. The sequenced CDR3 bases are TGCGCCAGCAGCCCAGGCGGGAGCTCCTACAATGAG. Protein: CASSPGGSSYNE. The full CDR3 protein is CASSPGGSSYNEQFF.

This clone was picked up many times. One end of the junction does not line up with germline, which may come from a read error. The read falls 3 residues short of the CDR3 end, and the missing part is taken from the germline J gene. The gene calls are TRBV20-1 and TRBJ2-3; D perhaps matches TRBD2 (7 bases). Per germline, CDR1 DFQATT and CDR2 SNEGSKA (reference sequence). The CDR3 is 15 residues long. The CDR3 DNA, read in part, is TGCAGTGCCAGAGGGGGTAGCGGGTACACAGATACG. Amino acid sequence: CSARGGSGYTDT. The full-length CDR3 reads as CSARGGSGYTDTQYF.

This clone was seen only a few times. The sequenced fragment ends 3 residues before the CDR3 boundary, so the rest is inferred from the germline J gene. The V call is TRBV6-1, the J call TRBJ2-4; D is possibly TRBD2 (5 bases). The CDR3 spans 12 residues. Germline CDR1 and CDR2: MNHNS and SASEGT. The CDR3 sequence is CASSDRDYGQYF. Incomplete CDR3 DNA: TGTGCCAGCAGTGACAGAGACTATGGT.

The sample holds many counts of this clone. The read terminates 3 residues ahead of where the CDR3 ends, so the germline J gene completes it. The chain combines TRBV7-2 with TRBJ1-3, with a tentative D call TRBD1 (6 bases). Germline V CDR1 and CDR2: SGHTA, FQGNSA. The V end lost 5 bases, the J end lost 3 bases, and 14 bases lay between the germline ends. The CDR3 runs 15 residues. CDR3 DNA (partial): TGTGCCAGCAGCGCACAGGGCTTCGGTGGAAACACC. This gives the protein CASSAQGFGGNT. The entire CDR3 is CASSAQGFGGNTIYF.

The sample holds many counts of this clone. The CDR3 is cut off 3 residues early in the read; its end comes from the germline J gene. The rearrangement joins TRBV4-1 to TRBJ2-2; D remains unclear. This CDR3 is built from 16 residues. Germline V gene sequence: CDR1 MGHRA, CDR2 YSYEKL. The V and J ends lost 2 bases and 0 bases respectively, with 10 bases between them. Partial CDR3 DNA: TGCGCCAGCAGCCAACGGGTTAGCCCGAACACCGGGGAG. As protein: CASSQRVSPNTGE. The full CDR3 protein is CASSQRVSPNTGELFF.

This clone was seen at least ten times. The CDR3 goes on 3 residues after the read ends, and that part is filled in from the germline J gene. The chain joins TRBV30 to TRBJ1-3; D uncertain. From germline, CDR1 is GTSNPN and CDR2 SVGIG (reference sequence). Trimming left V 0 bases short and J 0 bases short, with 9 bases between. This CDR3 has 15 amino acids. The CDR3 reads CAWSVPITSGNTIYF. Incomplete CDR3 DNA: TGTGCCTGGAGTGTACCTATAACCTCTGGAAACACC.

The sample holds many counts of this clone. The CDR3 sequence: CSARRTSGSSDTQYF. The CDR3 DNA, read in part, is TGCAGTGCTAGACGGACTAGCGGGAGCTCAGATACG. The V call is TRBV20-1, the J call TRBJ2-3; 13 bases agree with TRBD2. The CDR3 is cut off 3 residues early in the read; its end comes from the germline J gene. From germline, CDR1 is DFQATT and CDR2 SNEGSKA (reference sequence). V gave up 2 bases and J gave up 4 bases; unmatched junction bases: 3. This CDR3 is built from 15 residues.

This clone was counted many times. The read ends 3 residues shy of where the CDR3 ends; the end is completed using the germline J gene. The rearrangement joins TRBV30 to TRBJ1-1, with 7 nucleotides matching TRBD1. Unmatched junction bases numbered 7, after V lost 3 bases and J lost 6 bases. Germline V gene data show CDR1 as GTSNPN and CDR2 as SVGIG (reference sequence). This CDR3 region has 13 residues. CDR3 loop: CAWSPARGAEAFF. The DNA read from the CDR3 is TGTGCCTGGAGCCCGGCCAGGGGGGCTGAA.

This clone was seen many times. The read ends 3 residues early relative to the CDR3; the germline J gene fills the gap. J is TRBJ2-4 and V is TRBV20-1; the match to TRBD2 covers 8 bases. Germline lookup yields CDR1 DFQATT and CDR2 SNEGSKA (reference sequence). This CDR3 is 13 amino acids long. The DNA read from the CDR3 is TGCGCGGGACTAGTTCCCGCCAAAAACATT. It encodes CAGLVPAKNI. From start to end, the CDR3 is CAGLVPAKNIQYF.

This clone was recorded at least ten times. Sequencing ends 3 residues short of the CDR3 end; the germline J gene provides the rest. This chain connects TRBV29-1 to TRBJ1-1; possibly TRBD1 for D (6 bases). V gave up 5 bases and J gave up 0 bases, with 13 bases separating them. The germline gives CDR1 SQVTM, CDR2 ANQGSEA. The CDR3 has 14 residues. This chain's CDR3 is CSVFDRRMNTEAFF. The covered CDR3 bases are TGCAGCGTTTTTGACAGGAGGATGAACACTGAA.